The following is a TCR beta chain sequence with its context. As yet, its antigen is unknown. The data derive from a study of beta chain features in type 1 diabetes. General study results and limits: For Type 1 diabetes patients, all four CD4+ subsets carried TCRB CDR3s that were moderately but significantly shorter. Shorter templates might be favored by PCR, equally in patients and controls.

Expressed TCRB transcripts were sequenced, since all the RNA that had been isolated was reverse transcribed. Only in-frame clones appear in the TCRdb table, and some are missing; sequencing was by immunoSEQ multiplex PCR. Here the sample spans 230,000 or so clones, approximately 16% being singletons. Trimming pared 8 bases from V and 8 bases from J, leaving 12 bases between. The CDR3 contains 10 residues. CDR1 is SQVTM, CDR2 ANQGSEA, per germline. Based on CD45RO/CCR7/CD25/CD127/CD95/CD27, CD4+ regulatory, stem cell-like memory, naive and central memory cells were sorted. The receptor's source is a man aged 25 to 45 with type 1 diabetes. The genes are TRBV29-1 and TRBJ1-1; a possible D gene is TRBD1 (6 bases). The sample consisted of naive CD4+ T cells from blood. The CDR3 sequence: CSPKDREAFF. CDR3 DNA: TGCAGCCCTAAGGACAGAGAAGCTTTCTTT.